These T cell receptor beta chains were read from a single sample in a study of cytomegalovirus exposure and HLA in healthy donors. The data were produced by immunoSEQ multiplex PCR, yet TCRdb's version contains in-frame clones alone and is incomplete. The table lists about 73,000 clones, around 95% of them singletons. Sequencing input: PBMCs. These receptor sequences come from a man aged 18 to 35 in good health and CMV-seronegative. CDR3s include the opening cysteine and the closing phenylalanine or tryptophan. The D gene is left open where the match is weak.

CASRQTGSFYGYTF	TRBD1	TRBV4-1	TRBJ1-2
CASSSEARELFF	NA	TRBV11-3	TRBJ2-2
CASRDDRSSGNTIYF	NA	TRBV5-4	TRBJ1-3
CSVLQTSLYNEQFF	TRBD2	TRBV29-1	TRBJ2-1
CASESTGGAETQYF	TRBD1	TRBV5-1	TRBJ2-5
CASRDTNSGGYTF	NA	TRBV6-1	TRBJ1-2
CASSLSLGQGRYTF	TRBD1	TRBV27	TRBJ1-2
CASSQAGTQYF	NA	TRBV27	TRBJ2-3
CARTTSGYYEQYF	TRBD2	TRBV19	TRBJ2-7
CASSQSDRFFVYGYTF	NA	TRBV27	TRBJ1-2
CASSPPLQGYGYTF	NA	TRBV5-1	TRBJ1-2
CAWSVNTGGTEAFF	TRBD1	TRBV30	TRBJ1-1
CASSVEKSGGAVTDTQYF	TRBD2	TRBV9	TRBJ2-3
CASSQPNRRRRGWNTEAFF	TRBD1	TRBV28	TRBJ1-1
CAIVGRGGNEQFF	TRBD2	TRBV2	TRBJ2-1
CASRGQGMRELFF	TRBD1	TRBV6-1	TRBJ2-2
CASSQDRSRMNTEAFF	NA	TRBV4-2	TRBJ1-1
CASRSGGFYNEQFF	TRBD2	TRBV6-6	TRBJ2-1
CASSLDGQAPLGGYTF	TRBD1	TRBV11-2	TRBJ1-2
CASSPSYEQYF	NA	TRBV5-5	TRBJ2-7
CASSLVSEAFF	NA	TRBV7-2	TRBJ1-1
CASGDSPNSPLHF	TRBD1	TRBV19	TRBJ1-6
CATGSVNPNYGYTF	NA	TRBV6-6	TRBJ1-2
CASSPTGQVYEQYF	TRBD1	TRBV9	TRBJ2-7